The source of this TCR beta chain is a study of neoadjuvant anti-PD-1 for oral cavity cancer. Looking at the study overall: Patients without progression received a fourth nivolumab dose around day 43, then surgical resection on days 50-56. The study, taken as a whole, reports: Pretreatment Treg/Th17 ratio correlated inversely with post-treatment tumor clonality.

The CDR3 length is 12 residues. Trimming removed 6 bases from V and 8 bases from J, with 13 bases in between. Looked up from germline, CDR1 is MNHEY and CDR2 is SMNVEV (reference sequence). The protocol was immunoSEQ multiplex PCR, while the TCRdb copy is restricted to in-frame clones and leaves out a portion. The sample has 35,000 to 50,000 clones, about three quarters seen once. Time point reported: after neoadjuvant nivolumab, at surgical resection. Analysis of PBMCs was direct, with no culture step. Details on this clone: Antigen: not known.

The sequence derives from a person aged 35-79 years with oral cavity squamous cell carcinoma. The rearrangement uses TRBV27 and TRBJ1-2, with D unresolved. Sequenced material: PBMCs, taken after nivolumab (anti-PD-1) treatment. The CDR3 nucleotides are TGTGCCAGCAGCTTCCGCGGTAGGGGCTACACCTTC. It yields the protein CASSFRGRGYTF.